The text below deals with one TCR beta chain. Its specific antigen is unknown. It has no much larger one-base neighbor in the sample; base qualities were not kept. This record belongs to a study of identifying expanded T cells in peripheral blood (dated by TCRdb to the late 2010s). General notes on the study: Technical replicates were generated by sequencing separate aliquots of the same genomic DNA pool, with four replicates compared pairwise. What the research found in general, with its limitations: Around 1.2 differentially abundant clones were flagged by the binomial model between technical replicates, whereas about 16.4 and 19 were flagged over around two weeks and four weeks, respectively. In all healthy donors, the variance in clone template counts between samples taken 2 to 3 weeks apart rose significantly as total template count increased. The authors expected that biological variance in healthy repertoires might rise further over much longer intervals, such as months to years. Across all healthy-donor time intervals, the beta-binomial model significantly cut both the number of clones called differentially abundant and the false-positive rate.

The CDR3 has 15 amino acids, counting the end cysteine and phenylalanine. The entry retains the CDR3 DNA only, 45 bases that are in frame from base 1. At the junction V is shortened by 0 bases and J by 7 bases, with 14 bases in between. For CDR1 and CDR2, the germline V gene lists SGHDN and FVKESK. No immune events, such as infections, were documented for the healthy donors during the collection period. Healthy-donor blood repertoires served as a training cohort to calibrate time-dependent variance in a beta-binomial model of T-cell clone differential abundance. The training cohort was composed of approximately ten healthy donors, 3 female and 7 male. Donor ages ranged from 29 to 64 years, with an average of approximately 43 years. Obtained from a commercial supplier, whole blood was collected from each healthy donor at three time points set two to three weeks apart. For immunosequencing, genomic DNA was extracted from unsorted whole blood.

TCRbeta CDR3 regions were profiled by bias-controlled multiplex PCR amplification of genomic DNA with the immunoSEQ Assay. The published analysis was carried out like this. To quantify the absolute abundance of each unique TCRbeta CDR3 region, the sequences were collapsed and filtered. Two models were used to test differential abundance: a binomial model (Fisher-equivalent) and a beta-binomial model that adds time-dependent variance fitted from healthy donors. Clones with fewer than 5 combined templates were removed, and differential abundance was called for clones with a Benjamini-Hochberg FDR below 0.01. In the beta-binomial model, variance was expressed as a function of the total template count across the two samples, in the form v = (b*log(k)+a)^2. TCRdb re-hosts the immuneACCESS table, in-frame sequences only. Its copies lack some clones; in the studies checked, an unresolved V gene accounts for under half of them, and the cause for the rest is not known. V, J and clone size are taken as reported in that table, and D and trimming were inferred from the DNA itself. In all, the sample holds approximately 75,000 clones, and roughly nine tenths of those were seen once. 3% to 4% of the sample belongs to the ten largest clones.

This TCR derives from a person aged 18 to 70 in good health. The sample consisted of blood. The chain was built from TRBV14 and TRBJ2-3, with no confident D gene call. The CDR3 loop reads CASSQDSRVAYTQYF. In nucleotide form, the sequence is TGTGCCAGCAGCCAAGATAGTCGGGTTGCGTATACGCAGTATTTT.